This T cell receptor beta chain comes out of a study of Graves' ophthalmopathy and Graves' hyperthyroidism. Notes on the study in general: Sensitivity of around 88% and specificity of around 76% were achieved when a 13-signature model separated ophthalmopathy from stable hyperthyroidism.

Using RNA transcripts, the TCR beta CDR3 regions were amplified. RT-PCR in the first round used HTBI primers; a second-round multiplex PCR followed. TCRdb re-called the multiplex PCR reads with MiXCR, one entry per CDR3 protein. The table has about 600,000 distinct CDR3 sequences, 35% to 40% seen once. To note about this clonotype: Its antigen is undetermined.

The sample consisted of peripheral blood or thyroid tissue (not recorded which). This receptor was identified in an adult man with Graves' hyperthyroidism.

The CDR3 nucleotides are TGTGCCAGCGGGTTCTACGAGCAGTACTTC. Its protein is CASGFYEQYF. This chain joins TRBV6-5 and TRBJ2-7; no clear D gene. The CDR3 is 10 residues long. Germline loops: CDR1 MNHEY, CDR2 SVGAGI. With 8 bases removed from V and 3 bases from J, the gap between germline ends came to 5 bases.